This is a list of T cell receptor beta chains from one sample in a study of cytomegalovirus exposure and HLA in healthy donors. Sequencing used immunoSEQ multiplex PCR; TCRdb keeps in-frame clones, though not all of them. Here the sample spans some 130,000 clones, approximately 71% being singletons. Sequencing was done on a sample of PBMCs. These receptors came from a man aged 30 to 45 in good health and CMV-seronegative. Both conserved end residues are part of each CDR3. The order of the fields is J gene, clone size, D gene, V gene, CDR3 protein, CDR3 DNA. D genes are given only for firm matches. Clone size is shown for a subset of rows, as once, few, many or a class of expanded clone.

>TRBJ2-3|-|-|TRBV6-1
CASSGRGSVGTDTQYF
TGTGCCAGCAGTGGGAGAGGGTCGGTGGGCACAGATACGCAGTATTTT
>TRBJ2-3|-|-|TRBV29-1
CSVALLETSDTQYF
TGCAGCGTGGCCCTCCTAGAAACCTCAGATACGCAGTATTTT
>TRBJ1-4|-|-|TRBV15
CATSRDYAVAEGNEKLFF
TGTGCCACCAGCAGAGATTACGCGGTGGCTGAGGGTAATGAAAAACTGTTTTTT
>TRBJ2-7|-|-|TRBV4-2
CASSQDRPYEQYF
TGTGCCAGCAGCCAAGATCGTCCCTACGAGCAGTACTTC
>TRBJ1-1|few|TRBD1|TRBV28
CASRTKQGARGAEAFF
TGTGCCAGCAGGACAAAACAGGGGGCAAGGGGCGCTGAAGCTTTCTTT
>TRBJ2-5|-|TRBD1|TRBV5-4
CASSSPVGQGAGETQYF
TGTGCCAGCAGCTCCCCCGTTGGACAGGGGGCGGGAGAGACCCAGTACTTC
>TRBJ2-5|-|-|TRBV6-6
CASSYSGGFIETQYF
TGTGCCAGCAGTTACTCGGGGGGTTTCATAGAGACCCAGTACTTC
>TRBJ2-1|few|-|TRBV7-8
CASSGGRLARNEQFF
TGTGCCAGCAGCGGCGGGCGTCTAGCGAGGAATGAGCAGTTCTTC
>TRBJ1-2|-|-|TRBV5-1
CASSLNRNGYTF
TGCGCCAGCAGCTTGAACAGGAATGGCTACACCTTC
>TRBJ2-7|-|TRBD2|TRBV7-2
CASSPGLAGGYEQYF
TGTGCCAGCAGCCCGGGACTAGCGGGAGGGTACGAGCAGTACTTC
>TRBJ2-1|-|TRBD2|TRBV2
CASSERAGVSNEQFF
TGTGCCAGCAGTGAACGAGCGGGAGTCTCCAATGAGCAGTTCTTC
>TRBJ2-7|-|TRBD1|TRBV29-1
CSVIRDRAYEQYF
TGCAGCGTTATCCGGGACAGGGCCTACGAGCAGTACTTC
>TRBJ2-1|-|-|TRBV5-1
CASSYDFYNEQFF
TGCGCCAGCAGCTACGACTTCTACAATGAGCAGTTCTTC
>TRBJ2-7|-|-|TRBV5-1
CASSLYPRDYEQYF
TGCGCCAGCAGCTTGTACCCCAGGGACTACGAGCAGTACTTC
>TRBJ2-1|few|TRBD2|TRBV10-3
CAISGTSGTYNEQFF
TGTGCCATCTCCGGGACTAGCGGAACCTACAATGAGCAGTTCTTC
>TRBJ1-4|-|-|TRBV6-5
CASSYSGRGANEKLFF
TGTGCCAGCAGTTACTCGGGGAGGGGAGCTAATGAAAAACTGTTTTTT
>TRBJ1-1|-|-|TRBV6-1
CASNSRALNTEAFF
TGTGCCAGCAACTCGAGGGCCCTGAACACTGAAGCTTTCTTT
>TRBJ2-5|-|TRBD2|TRBV5-1
CASRGISGRDETQYF
TGCGCCAGCAGAGGAATTAGCGGGAGAGATGAGACCCAGTACTTC
>TRBJ1-1|-|-|TRBV6-1
CASRTVRAEAFF
TGTGCCAGCCGGACGGTGAGGGCTGAAGCTTTCTTT
>TRBJ2-3|-|-|TRBV10-3
CAISARTSPTSTDTQYF
TGTGCCATCAGCGCCCGAACTAGCCCAACTAGCACAGATACGCAGTATTTT
>TRBJ2-1|-|TRBD2|TRBV2
CASSPWGGSYNEQFF
TGTGCCAGCAGTCCGTGGGGGGGATCCTACAATGAGCAGTTCTTC
>TRBJ1-1|-|-|TRBV5-1
CASSLAGGGRTEAFF
TGCGCCAGCAGCTTGGCCGGGGGGGGAAGGACTGAAGCTTTCTTT
>TRBJ1-4|once|-|TRBV15
CATRVGSTTNEKLFF
TGTGCCACCAGAGTGGGCTCGACAACTAATGAAAAACTGTTTTTT
>TRBJ2-1|-|-|TRBV25-1
CASRIAPGGSYNEQFF
TGTGCCAGCAGGATCGCACCCGGGGGCTCCTACAATGAGCAGTTCTTC
>TRBJ2-2|-|TRBD1|TRBV30
CAWSARTGTGLNTGELFF
TGTGCCTGGAGTGCTAGAACCGGGACAGGGCTCAACACCGGGGAGCTGTTTTTT
>TRBJ2-7|-|-|TRBV6-6
CASSYSSRMQGYEQYF
TGTGCCAGCAGTTACTCGTCACGGATGCAGGGCTACGAGCAGTACTTC
>TRBJ1-4|-|-|TRBV2
CASRPTGTGEKLFF
TGTGCCAGCAGGCCTACAGGGACGGGTGAAAAACTGTTTTTT
>TRBJ2-7|-|TRBD1|TRBV7-8
CASSLDRGSVYEQYF
TGTGCCAGCAGCTTGGACAGGGGTAGCGTCTACGAGCAGTACTTC
>TRBJ2-3|-|TRBD2|TRBV11-3
CASSLSGRADTQYF
TGTGCCAGCAGCCTTAGCGGGAGGGCAGATACGCAGTATTTT
>TRBJ1-2|-|TRBD1|TRBV7-9
CASRGQGGYTF
TGTGCCAGCAGAGGACAGGGGGGCTACACCTTC
>TRBJ2-7|-|TRBD1|TRBV7-8
CASSLVGGRTYEQYF
TGTGCCAGCAGCTTAGTAGGGGGCAGGACCTACGAGCAGTACTTC
>TRBJ2-3|-|TRBD2|TRBV5-1
CASSPVPGLAGDRTDTQYF
TGCGCCAGCAGCCCAGTCCCGGGACTAGCGGGGGATCGCACAGATACGCAGTATTTT
>TRBJ2-1|-|TRBD2|TRBV5-1
CASSPTFTSGIYNEQFF
TGCGCCAGCAGTCCTACATTTACTAGCGGGATATACAATGAGCAGTTCTTC
>TRBJ2-5|-|TRBD2|TRBV7-8
CASSLFRTSGSRETQYF
TGTGCCAGCAGCTTATTCCGGACTAGCGGGAGCCGGGAGACCCAGTACTTC
>TRBJ2-7|-|TRBD2|TRBV4-1
CASSLEAGRTSGYPTGGEQYF
TGCGCCAGCAGCCTTGAGGCGGGGCGGACTAGCGGGTACCCTACGGGGGGCGAGCAGTACTTC
>TRBJ1-2|-|TRBD1|TRBV5-1
CASSPTTGLGNYGYTF
TGCGCCAGCAGCCCAACGACAGGGTTAGGCAACTATGGCTACACCTTC
>TRBJ1-1|-|TRBD1|TRBV5-1
CASSLTGGTESFF
TGCGCCAGCAGCTTAACAGGGGGCACTGAATCTTTCTTT